Listed here are 17 T cell receptor beta chains from one sample, sequenced in a study of identical twins. TCRdb used MiXCR to reprocess the 5' RACE reads, holding one entry per CDR3 protein. The repertoire holds some 560,000 distinct CDR3 sequences, with around a tenth as singletons. The sample was also linked to a second study, of yellow fever vaccine responses in identical twins.

The sequencing input was PBMCs. The receptors shown here come from a young woman in good health.

In its sample, this clonotype was seen many times. The chain has TRBV7-9 and TRBJ1-6; 9 bases are a match to TRBD1. The trim removed 3 bases at V and 14 bases at J, leaving 5 bases unmatched. CDR1 SEHNR and CDR2 FQNEAQ come from the germline V gene (reference sequence). This CDR3 has 13 amino acids. CDR3 DNA: TGTGCCAGCAGCTTTGGGGACAGGGTATCCCTCCACTTT. This encodes CASSFGDRVSLHF.

This clonotype was picked up many times. This chain uses TRBV12-5 with TRBJ2-1; D gene ambiguous. CDR3 length: 16 amino acids. Trimming removed 7 bases from V and 9 bases from J, with 25 bases in between. The germline V gene encodes CDR1 LGHNT and CDR2 FRNRAP. Written as DNA, the CDR3 is TGTGCTAGTGCAACCTTTGTTGTGGGATCGGCCATTGAGCAGTTCTTC. It translates to CASATFVVGSAIEQFF.

This clonotype was counted at least ten times. The chain joins TRBV2 to TRBJ2-3; D might be TRBD1 (6 bases). The CDR3 sequence is 14 residues long. Trimming cost V 4 bases and J 0 bases, with 8 bases left between them. Looked up from germline, CDR1 is SNHLY and CDR2 is FYNNEI. DNA for the CDR3: TGTGCCAGCAGTGGGACAGATAGCACAGATACGCAGTATTTT. Protein: CASSGTDSTDTQYF.

There are a few counts of this clonotype. V usage is TRBV4-1 and J usage is TRBJ2-7, with D hard to call. This CDR3 spans 15 amino acids. CDR1 is MGHRA and CDR2 is YSYEKL in the germline V gene. V lost 4 bases, J lost 0 bases, and 13 bases lay in between. CDR3 amino acids: CASSPVSSVSYEQYF. CDR3 DNA: TGCGCCAGCAGCCCCGTATCAAGCGTCTCCTACGAGCAGTACTTC.

The V and J genes are TRBV6-5 and TRBJ1-5; D is uncertain. Trimming removed 1 base at V and 3 bases at J, with 7 bases between. The CDR3 loop spans 14 amino acids. Germline CDR1 reads MNHEY; CDR2 reads SVGAGI. CDR3 protein: CASSYYGDNQPQHF. The CDR3 nucleotides are TGTGCCAGCAGTTACTATGGGGACAATCAGCCCCAGCATTTT.

This clonotype has a count of ten or more. The chain carries TRBV4-2 and TRBJ2-7, with D uncertain. This CDR3 spans 15 amino acids. Germline CDR1 reads LGHNA; CDR2 reads YNFKEQ. The V and J ends lost 0 bases and 7 bases respectively, with 16 bases between them. CDR3: CASSQDLDGSSEQYF. The CDR3 bases are TGTGCCAGCAGCCAAGATCTGGACGGTTCCTCGGAGCAGTACTTC.

In this sample, this clonotype turned up a few times. The rearrangement uses TRBV5-1 and TRBJ1-4; maybe TRBD1 (5 bases). From germline, CDR1 is SGHRS and CDR2 YFSETQ. V gave up 0 bases and J gave up 5 bases, with 11 bases separating them. This CDR3 contains 15 residues. The CDR3 loop reads CASSLVGAPNEKLFF. The CDR3 DNA is TGCGCCAGCAGCTTGGTTGGGGCCCCGAATGAAAAACTGTTTTTT. Using reference TRBV5-1 and TRBJ1-4 for the parts outside the CDR3, the full variable domain is KAGVTQTPRYLIKTRGQQVTLSCSPISGHRSVSWYQQTPGQGLQFLFEYFSETQRNKGNFPGRFSGRQFSNSRSEMNVSTLELGDSALYLCASSLVGAPNEKLFFGSGTQLSVL.

This chain connects TRBV11-3 to TRBJ2-7; a weak D match, TRBD2 (6 bases). CDR3 length equals 12 residues. Germline lookup yields CDR1 SGHNT and CDR2 YENEEA. V was trimmed by 5 bases and J by 13 bases, leaving 18 bases between them. CDR3 in amino acids: CASSAVRRVEYF. The CDR3 coding sequence is TGTGCCAGCAGCGCCGTTCGGAGGGTGGAATACTTC.

There are a few counts of this clonotype. The V call is TRBV29-1, the J call TRBJ2-7; D is unclear. Trimming left V 6 bases short and J 5 bases short, with 11 bases between. The CDR3 is 11 amino acids. Germline values: CDR1 SQVTM, CDR2 ANQGSEA. The CDR3 nucleotides are TGCAGCGTGGGGTTGAAGGACGAGCAGTACTTC. It is translated as CSVGLKDEQYF.

The chain joins TRBV6-2 or TRBV6-3 to TRBJ2-1, with 10 bases matching TRBD2. The germline V gene encodes CDR1 MNHEY and CDR2 SVGEGT. V was pared by 6 bases and J by 11 bases, with 13 bases of the junction left unmatched. The length of the CDR3 is 15 residues. The DNA for the CDR3 is TGTGCCAGCAGACGGACTAGCGGCCCCCTGAGGCAGCAGTTCTTC. It yields the protein CASRRTSGPLRQQFF.

This chain uses TRBV11-1 with TRBJ2-2, with 13 bases matching TRBD2. This CDR3 has 18 amino acids. Per the germline V gene, CDR1 is SGHAT and CDR2 is FQDESV (reference sequence). The V and J ends lost 5 bases and 0 bases, in that order; junction bases with no gene match: 6. The CDR3 DNA follows: TGTGCCAGCAGCCTCCCGACTAGCGGGAGGCCGAACACCGGGGAGCTGTTTTTT. Protein: CASSLPTSGRPNTGELFF.

This clonotype was found many times. The chain carries TRBV6-1 and TRBJ2-3, with TRBD2 identical over 8 bases. Germline trimming cut 6 bases from V and 4 bases from J; bases unmatched to any gene: 15. The germline gives CDR1 MNHNS, CDR2 SASEGT. CDR3 size: 17 residues. The CDR3, as DNA: TGTGCCAGCAGGCCCAATGGCCAGCGGGAGAGATCAGATACGCAGTATTTT. Its translation is CASRPNGQRERSDTQYF.

This clonotype was recorded at least ten times. The chain couples TRBV5-1 to TRBJ2-1, with 8 bases fitting TRBD2. CDR1 is SGHRS, CDR2 YFSETQ, per germline. The CDR3 consists of 18 residues. V lost 3 bases to trimming and J lost 1 base; unmatched junction nucleotides: 12. CDR3 in amino acids: CASSSPQRESTSYNEQFF. The CDR3, as DNA: TGCGCCAGCAGCTCCCCCCAGCGGGAGTCTACTTCCTACAATGAGCAGTTCTTC.

The chain joins TRBV20-1 to TRBJ2-7, with D maybe TRBD2 (6 bases). The CDR3 has 18 residues. V lost 3 bases, J lost 1 base, and 25 bases lay in between. Germline V gene data show CDR1 as DFQATT and CDR2 as SNEGSKA (reference sequence). CDR3 protein: CSASWGEFLTARSYEQYF. Here the CDR3 DNA reads TGCAGTGCTAGCTGGGGGGAATTTCTAACAGCCCGATCCTACGAGCAGTACTTC.

The CDR3 reads CASNPLAGRGNEQFF. The CDR3 DNA reads as TGTGCCAGCAACCCGTTAGCGGGGCGGGGCAATGAGCAGTTCTTC. This chain connects TRBV12-3 or TRBV12-4 to TRBJ2-1; 8 bases line up with TRBD2. With V trimmed by 7 bases and J by 6 bases, 11 bases remained unmatched. This CDR3 has 15 residues.

The J gene is TRBJ2-3, the V gene TRBV27; TRBD1 agrees at 11 bases. V shed 5 bases and J 7 bases; nucleotides not matched to a gene: 8. The CDR3 spans 15 residues. The germline gives CDR1 MNHEY, CDR2 SMNVEV (reference sequence). The CDR3 protein is CASSPRTGGVNTQYF. In nucleotides, the CDR3 is TGTGCCAGCAGTCCCCGGACAGGGGGCGTAAATACGCAGTATTTT.

The gene calls are TRBV4-2 and TRBJ2-7, with D possibly matching TRBD2 (5 bases). The V end lost 4 bases, the J end lost 2 bases, and 15 bases lay between the germline ends. The CDR3 covers 15 residues. CDR1 and CDR2 from the germline V gene are LGHNA and YNFKEQ. The CDR3: CASSLDWTPAYEQYF. The CDR3 DNA follows: TGTGCCAGCAGCCTAGACTGGACTCCCGCCTACGAGCAGTACTTC.